The 25 T cell receptor beta chains reported below all come from one sample, sequenced in a study of patients and donors after allogeneic stem cell transplantation (dated by TCRdb to about 2020). The protocol used for the library was RT-PCR. Sequencing took place on a NextSeq 550. TCRdb took the public reads, trimmed them with fastp at Q25, ran MiXCR for clone calling and kept in-frame beta chains. Each record represents a unique CDR3 protein, reported with the most common genes and DNA among its rows. Counted in this sample were about 90,000 distinct CDR3 sequences; roughly 50% of them appeared once. The ten most abundant clones make up about 58% of the sample. The sequenced material came from blood, either unsorted or a sorted T cell fraction (not recorded which). All receptors derive from a human donor who was either an allogeneic HSCT recipient or a stem cell or donor lymphocyte infusion donor (not recorded which). It is not recorded whose cells these are; they may come from a transplant donor.

The rearrangement links TRBV14 to TRBJ1-3; D not certain. With 5 bases removed from V and 4 bases from J, the gap between germline ends came to 12 bases. Germline CDR1 SGHDN, CDR2 FVKESK. The CDR3 loop spans 14 amino acids. The CDR3 coding sequence is TGTGCCAGCAGCTACACGGGTCTAGGAAACACCATATATTTT. Encoded protein: CASSYTGLGNTIYF.

This clonotype occurred many times. The chain joins TRBV12-3 or TRBV12-4 to TRBJ1-3; D not certain. V shed 6 bases and J shed 0 bases, with 9 bases lying between them. The CDR3 has 14 amino acids. The CDR3 is CASSQTFSGNTIYF. The CDR3 DNA reads TGTGCCAGCAGCCAAACCTTCTCTGGAAACACCATATATTTT.

The chain uses TRBV5-1 and TRBJ2-7, with D perhaps matching TRBD2 (6 bases). Germline values: CDR1 SGHRS, CDR2 YFSETQ. This CDR3 spans 14 amino acids. Trimming stripped 7 bases from V and 0 bases from J, with 14 bases between. The CDR3 spells CASALADSSYEQYF. CDR3 bases: TGCGCCAGCGCTTTAGCGGATAGCTCCTACGAGCAGTACTTC.

Only one count was recorded for this clonotype. V usage is TRBV7-8 and J usage is TRBJ1-2, with 10 bases fitting TRBD1. The V and J ends lost 5 bases and 3 bases, in that order; junction bases with no gene match: 6. In germline, CDR1 is SGHVS, CDR2 FQNEAQ. CDR3 length: 15 residues. For the CDR3, the DNA is TGTGCCAGCAGCCCGGGACAGGGGCACTACTATGGCTACACCTTC. Translating gives CASSPGQGHYYGYTF.

The rearrangement joins TRBV29-1 to TRBJ1-5; D may be TRBD1 (6 bases). There are 13 residues in the CDR3. Trimming pared 4 bases from V and 4 bases from J, leaving 11 bases between. Germline CDR1 is SQVTM and CDR2 is ANQGSEA. The CDR3 loop is CSVVSDRNQPQHF. The CDR3 DNA reads as TGCAGCGTTGTCTCGGACAGAAATCAGCCCCAGCATTTT.

This chain joins TRBV10-3 and TRBJ2-3; 9 bases map to TRBD1. The length of the CDR3 is 16 residues. From germline, CDR1 is ENHRY and CDR2 SYGVKD. Trimming cost V 3 bases and J 2 bases; bases outside gene matches: 6. CDR3 in amino acids: CAISERTGASTDTQYF. CDR3 sequence (DNA): TGTGCCATCAGTGAAAGGACAGGGGCGTCCACAGATACGCAGTATTTT.

The chain has TRBV7-8 and TRBJ1-3; D uncertain. V was trimmed by 4 bases and J by 0 bases, leaving 13 bases between them. Germline-derived CDR1 and CDR2 are SGHVS and FQNEAQ. The CDR3 consists of 16 residues. This CDR3 reads CASSSSSVRSGNTIYF. The CDR3 bases are TGTGCCAGCAGCTCCAGTTCAGTCCGCTCTGGAAACACCATATATTTT.

The V gene is TRBV4-3, the J gene TRBJ2-5; 9 bases are a match to TRBD1. Germline trimming cut 3 bases from V and 2 bases from J; bases unmatched to any gene: 1. CDR1 is LGHNA, CDR2 YSLEER, per germline. The CDR3 extends over 14 amino acids. The DNA of the CDR3 is TGCGCCAGCAGCCAGGACAGGGGACAAGAGACCCAGTACTTC. It specifies CASSQDRGQETQYF.

This clonotype was recorded a few times. CDR3: CASSPGTGDTEAFF. The CDR3 nucleotides read TGCGCCAGCAGCCCCGGGACAGGGGACACTGAAGCTTTCTTT. The chain combines TRBV4-1 with TRBJ1-1, with 10 bases matching TRBD1. Germline lookup yields CDR1 MGHRA and CDR2 YSYEKL. This CDR3 is 14 amino acids long. The J segment lost 3 bases and the V segment lost 4 bases, leaving 2 bases of the junction unmatched.

This clonotype was seen only a few times. This chain uses TRBV5-6 with TRBJ1-4, with TRBD1 as a possible D gene (5 bases). V lost 4 bases to trimming and J lost 4 bases, with 20 bases between them. The CDR3 contains 17 residues. The V gene's germline CDR1 is SGHDT and CDR2 YYEEEE. The DNA for the CDR3 is TGTGCCAGCAGCACCCTCGCCTGGGACGGCATTAATGAAAAACTGTTTTTT. Residues: CASSTLAWDGINEKLFF.

V and J are TRBV28 and TRBJ1-1, with D perhaps TRBD1 (5 bases). Trimming shortened V by 8 bases and J by 1 base, and 20 bases separated the two germline ends. The V gene's germline CDR1 is MDHEN and CDR2 SYDVKM. The CDR3 consists of 16 residues. CDR3 protein: CASDVGPRGPNTEAFF. As DNA, the CDR3 is TGTGCCAGCGACGTTGGACCTCGGGGCCCGAACACTGAAGCTTTCTTT.

A few counts support this clonotype. The chain employs TRBV10-3 and TRBJ1-2, with 9 bases matching TRBD1. There are 14 residues in the CDR3. Germline CDR1 is ENHRY and CDR2 is SYGVKD. With V trimmed by 4 bases and J by 4 bases, 4 bases remained unmatched. This chain's CDR3 is CAISGWDRAYGYTF. The CDR3 coding sequence is TGTGCCATCAGTGGTTGGGACAGGGCCTATGGCTACACCTTC.

The V call is TRBV4-3, the J call TRBJ1-1; D perhaps matches TRBD1 (6 bases). CDR3 length equals 15 residues. V shed 0 bases and J shed 7 bases, with 15 bases lying between them. The germline gives CDR1 LGHNA, CDR2 YSLEER. This CDR3 reads CASSQDVGRGREAFF. CDR3 nucleotide sequence: TGCGCCAGCAGCCAAGATGTTGGGCGGGGGCGTGAAGCTTTCTTT.

This clonotype was seen only a few times. The genes are TRBV5-1 and TRBJ1-1; the D gene is possibly TRBD1 (6 bases). Germline-derived CDR1 and CDR2 are SGHRS and YFSETQ. CDR3 size: 15 residues. With 0 bases removed from V and 0 bases from J, the gap between germline ends came to 9 bases. In DNA, the CDR3 is TGCGCCAGCAGCTTGGGTGACAGGATGAACACTGAAGCTTTCTTT. It translates to CASSLGDRMNTEAFF.

The chain employs TRBV7-9 and TRBJ1-5; unclear D gene. V gave up 0 bases and J gave up 3 bases, with 6 bases separating them. The CDR3 has 14 residues. Germline V gene sequence: CDR1 SEHNR, CDR2 FQNEAQ (reference sequence). The DNA for the CDR3 is TGTGCCAGCAGCTTAGCCAATTACAATCAGCCCCAGCATTTT. This translates into CASSLANYNQPQHF.

The chain recombines TRBV7-9 with TRBJ1-4, with TRBD1 identical over 8 bases. There are 13 residues in the CDR3. Germline CDR1 and CDR2: SEHNR and FQNEAQ (reference sequence). With V trimmed by 5 bases and J by 8 bases, 4 bases remained unmatched. CDR3 nucleotides: TGTGCCAGCAGCCCCAGGGACAGGGAAAAACTGTTTTTT. Amino acid sequence: CASSPRDREKLFF.

The chain combines TRBV6-2 or TRBV6-3 with TRBJ1-1, with D hard to call. The germline CDR1 and CDR2 sequences are MNHEY and SVGEGT. V lost 5 bases, J lost 1 base, and 17 bases lay in between. The CDR3 is 16 residues long. The CDR3 nucleotides read TGTGCCAGCAGTACTGAGGCAAGGCGGGCGAACACTGAAGCTTTCTTT. Protein sequence: CASSTEARRANTEAFF.

In this sample, this clonotype turned up a few times. The V gene is TRBV6-2 or TRBV6-3, the J gene TRBJ1-1; 8 positions match TRBD1. The germline CDR1 and CDR2 sequences are MNHEY and SVGEGT. J was trimmed by 9 bases and V by 2 bases; bases with no gene match: 11. There are 15 residues in the CDR3. In DNA form, the CDR3 reads TGTGCCAGCAGTTACCGAGGACAGGGCGTCCTTAAAGCTTTCTTT. This codes for CASSYRGQGVLKAFF.

This clonotype was seen a handful of times. The chain combines TRBV4-2 with TRBJ1-1; D call uncertain. This CDR3 spans 15 amino acids. The V gene lost 1 base and the J gene lost 3 bases, with 12 bases spanning the gap. Germline V gene lookup returns CDR1 LGHNA and CDR2 YNFKEQ. CDR3: CASSQVFGSDTEAFF. The DNA for the CDR3 is TGTGCCAGCAGCCAAGTGTTCGGTTCCGACACTGAAGCTTTCTTT.

The chain couples TRBV10-1 to TRBJ2-1, with D unresolved. Trimming stripped 4 bases from V and 4 bases from J, with 2 bases between. CDR3 length equals 11 residues. In germline, CDR1 is WNHNN, CDR2 SYGVQD (reference sequence). As DNA, the CDR3 is TGCGCCAGCAGTGGGTACAATGAGCAGTTCTTC. It codes for CASSGYNEQFF.

This clonotype was detected a few times. The chain uses TRBV12-3 or TRBV12-4 and TRBJ1-4; 11 bases match TRBD1. The CDR3 contains 15 residues. J gave up 5 bases and V 2 bases, and 1 base lay outside the gene matches. This CDR3 is CASSLWTGGNEKLFF. CDR3 coding DNA: TGTGCCAGCAGTTTATGGACAGGGGGCAATGAAAAACTGTTTTTT.

This clonotype is a singleton in its sample. This chain connects TRBV28 to TRBJ2-3; 9 nucleotides line up with TRBD1. The CDR3 is made up of 16 amino acids. Germline values: CDR1 MDHEN, CDR2 SYDVKM. V lost 11 bases and J lost 1; bases outside the gene matches: 13. DNA of the CDR3: TGTGCCCTCCGGGACAGGGCCCATCGGGGCACAGATACGCAGTATTTT. Its translation is CALRDRAHRGTDTQYF.

V usage is TRBV6-6 and J usage is TRBJ2-5, with 7 bases that match TRBD1. J was trimmed by 0 bases and V by 6 bases; bases with no gene match: 7. The CDR3 is made up of 15 amino acids. Germline CDR1 MNHNY, CDR2 SVGAGI (reference sequence). The CDR3 loop is CASSRGTVYQETQYF. The DNA for the CDR3 is TGTGCCAGCAGCCGAGGGACAGTGTACCAAGAGACCCAGTACTTC.

This clonotype has a single count. This chain uses TRBV12-3 or TRBV12-4 with TRBJ1-1; 7 nucleotides line up with TRBD1. CDR3 length: 14 amino acids. After removal of 7 bases from V and 5 bases from J, the junction contained 10 bases not matched to a gene. CDR3 coding DNA: TGTGCCAGCACGCTTCACAGGGGCTGGACTGAAGCTTTCTTT. This sequence encodes CASTLHRGWTEAFF.

V gene TRBV29-1 combines with J gene TRBJ1-1; perhaps TRBD1 as D (5 bases). Germline lookup yields CDR1 SQVTM and CDR2 ANQGSEA. V lost 6 bases, J lost 8 bases, and 13 bases lay in between. The CDR3 has 11 amino acids. CDR3 region: CSVRPGGEAFF. The DNA of the CDR3 is TGCAGCGTCCGACCCGGGGGAGAAGCTTTCTTT.